Listed below are T cell receptor beta chains from one sample, sequenced in a study of OX40 agonist ivuxolimab in advanced cancers. Produced via immunoSEQ multiplex PCR; TCRdb's table is partial and in-frame only. In the table there are 30,000 to 40,000 clones, 89% of which are singletons. The sample consisted of CD4+ or CD8+ T cells sorted from blood, taken in a trial of the OX40 agonist ivuxolimab. The receptors here all came from an adult with an advanced solid tumor such as melanoma, head and neck, liver or kidney cancer. Each CDR3 is given with its conserved first and last residue. A D gene is named only where the DNA matches it firmly. Expanded clones get a size class; other rows say once, few or many, or leave the size out.

TRBV5-1	.	TRBJ1-2	few	TGCGCCATCCTCCAGCGGGGCTACACCTTC	CAILQRGYTF
TRBV6-5	.	TRBJ1-5	.	TGTGCCAGCAGTCGACAGCCTTATAGCAATCAGCCCCAGCATTTT	CASSRQPYSNQPQHF
TRBV2	TRBD1	TRBJ2-7	few	TGTGCCAGCATCTTCAGCCAGGGGGCTATCGAGCAGTACTTC	CASIFSQGAIEQYF
TRBV6-1	TRBD1	TRBJ1-2	.	TGTGCCAGCAGGGGACAGGGGGCAATTGGGTATGGCTACACCTTC	CASRGQGAIGYGYTF
TRBV11-3	.	TRBJ2-3	.	TGTGCCAGCAGCTTAGATCCCGGAGGTACGCAGTATTTT	CASSLDPGGTQYF
TRBV2	.	TRBJ2-7	.	TGTGCCAGCAGCCCCAGAGCTTTTCCCGAGCAGTACTTC	CASSPRAFPEQYF
TRBV5-7	TRBD1	TRBJ2-7	.	TGTGCCAGCAGGTTTTGCAGGGGGTACGAGCAGTACTTC	CASRFCRGYEQYF
TRBV5-1	.	TRBJ1-5	.	TGCGCCAGCAGCTTGGTTGGGGATCAGCCCCAGCATTTT	CASSLVGDQPQHF
TRBV30	.	TRBJ2-1	.	TGTGCCTGGAGTGGGACTATAATCAGCGAGCAGTTCTTC	CAWSGTIISEQFF
TRBV5-4	TRBD2	TRBJ2-1	.	TGTGCCAGCAGCCTAGGACTAGCGGGGGGGAATGAGCAGTTCTTC	CASSLGLAGGNEQFF
TRBV19	.	TRBJ2-7	.	TGTGCCAGTAGTATCGGATCCTACGAGCAGTACTTC	CASSIGSYEQYF
TRBV19	TRBD1	TRBJ1-2	.	TGTGCCAGTACCAGCACCCACCGGGACAGCTATGGCTACACCTTC	CASTSTHRDSYGYTF
TRBV7-7	.	TRBJ2-7	once	TGTGCTAGCAGCTTAGGGACTGGCTCCTACGAGCAGTACTTC	CASSLGTGSYEQYF
TRBV29-1	TRBD1	TRBJ2-5	.	TGCAGCGTTGCGGGGCCAGGGGGCGGACAAGAGACCCAGTACTTC	CSVAGPGGGQETQYF
TRBV5-6	.	TRBJ2-7	.	TGTGCCAGCAGCTTGGGTGTTATATCCCAACTCTTCTACGAGCAGTACTTC	CASSLGVISQLFYEQYF
TRBV5-8	.	TRBJ2-1	.	TGTGCCAGCAGCGCCTACAATGAGCAGTTCTTC	CASSAYNEQFF
TRBV7-9	.	TRBJ2-1	.	TGTGCCAGCGGGCTGTCGGCGGAGCAGTTCTTC	CASGLSAEQFF
TRBV2	TRBD2	TRBJ2-7	few	TGTGCCAGCAACCAACTAGCGGACTCCTACGAGCAGTACTTC	CASNQLADSYEQYF
TRBV4-1	TRBD2	TRBJ2-1	.	TGCGCCAGCAGCCAAGAACGACTAGCGGCCACCTACAATGAGCAGTTCTTC	CASSQERLAATYNEQFF
TRBV4-1	.	TRBJ1-1	once	TGCGCCAGCAGCCAAGGGTCGGGAAAGGGTGAAGCTTTCTTT	CASSQGSGKGEAFF
TRBV7-6	.	TRBJ2-7	.	TGTGCCAGCAGCTCCTCCGGGGGAACCTACGAGCAGTACTTC	CASSSSGGTYEQYF
TRBV6-1	.	TRBJ2-5	.	TGTGCCAGCTACACAGGGTTCGGAGAGACCCAGTACTTC	CASYTGFGETQYF
TRBV7-9	.	TRBJ2-5	.	TGTGCCAGCAGCTTTGGTCCCGGCAGCCTGTACCAAGAGACCCAGTACTTC	CASSFGPGSLYQETQYF
TRBV11-2	.	TRBJ2-7	.	TGTGCCAGCAGCTCCACTCGGGAGCAGTACTTC	CASSSTREQYF
TRBV6-5	.	TRBJ2-7	.	TGTGCCATAGGGAGGTCAAAGGACGAGCAGTACTTC	CAIGRSKDEQYF
TRBV6-1	TRBD1	TRBJ1-5	.	TGTGCCACCCGGGACAGGGAGGTTCAGCCCCAGCATTTT	CATRDREVQPQHF
TRBV7-9	.	TRBJ1-1	.	TGTGCCAGCAGCTCGTCCGAGGGGACCTCCAGGGGAGCTTTCTTT	CASSSSEGTSRGAFF
TRBV6-5	.	TRBJ1-3	.	TGTGCCAGCAGAGGAGGGGTGGCTGGAAACACCATATATTTT	CASRGGVAGNTIYF
TRBV7-9	TRBD1	TRBJ2-7	.	TGTGCCAGCAGTAAAACAGGGGGGCTGCAGAACGAGCAGTACTTC	CASSKTGGLQNEQYF
TRBV6-5	TRBD1	TRBJ1-2	once	TGTGCCAGCAGTTACTCGCACAGGGGGCCGAGTGGCTACACCTTC	CASSYSHRGPSGYTF
TRBV19	.	TRBJ1-1	.	TGTGCCAGTAGTATTCGGACGGGGAACACTGAAGCTTTCTTT	CASSIRTGNTEAFF
TRBV28	.	TRBJ2-7	once	TGTGCCAGCACCCGGACCGAGTCGGCCGAGCAGTACTTC	CASTRTESAEQYF
TRBV7-9	.	TRBJ1-4	.	TGTGCCAGCAGCTCAGTACAGGGTCTGACCAATGAAAAACTGTTTTTT	CASSSVQGLTNEKLFF
TRBV2	.	TRBJ2-7	.	TGTGCCAGCAATACCATCGGGGCCGAATTTCCCTACGAGCAGTACTTC	CASNTIGAEFPYEQYF
TRBV7-6	.	TRBJ2-3	.	TGTGCCAGCAGCCCGGGGACAACAAATACGCAGTATTTT	CASSPGTTNTQYF
TRBV11-2	.	TRBJ2-7	.	TGTGCCAGCAGCTACGACCTCTACGAGCAGTACTTC	CASSYDLYEQYF
TRBV2	TRBD2	TRBJ2-7	.	TGTGCCAGCATAGCTAGCGGGAGGCCCCTGGGCGAGCAGTACTTC	CASIASGRPLGEQYF
TRBV9	.	TRBJ2-1	.	TGTGCCAGCAGCCTCCCAGAAAGCGACCATGAGCAGTTCTTC	CASSLPESDHEQFF
TRBV19	TRBD1	TRBJ2-7	.	TGTGCCAGTAGTTTGGGACAGGGTTCCTACGAGCAGTACTTC	CASSLGQGSYEQYF
TRBV11-2	.	TRBJ2-7	once	TGTGCCAGCAGCTTAGAGGCAGGCTACGAGCAGTACTTC	CASSLEAGYEQYF
TRBV7-8	.	TRBJ1-3	once	TGTGCCAGCAGCTTAGGGGAGGTGGGAGTCTCTGGAAACACCATATATTTT	CASSLGEVGVSGNTIYF
TRBV15	.	TRBJ1-1	.	TGTGCCACCAGCAGCGAACAGGGCAGGGACACTGAAGCTTTCTTT	CATSSEQGRDTEAFF
TRBV15	.	TRBJ2-2	.	TGTGCCATCCAACGCGGGAAAATGAACACCGGGGAGCTGTTTTTT	CAIQRGKMNTGELFF
TRBV19	.	TRBJ2-5	.	TGTGCCAGTAGCGGGGGCCTGGAGACCCAGTACTTC	CASSGGLETQYF
TRBV19	.	TRBJ1-5	.	TGTGCCAGTAGTATTAGAGACACTAGCAATCAGCCCCAGCATTTT	CASSIRDTSNQPQHF
TRBV16	.	TRBJ1-2	.	TGTGCCAGCAGCCGCTATACTGGGCGAGGCTACACCTTC	CASSRYTGRGYTF
TRBV28	TRBD1	TRBJ2-7	few	TGTGCCAGCAGTGGGGGGACAGGGGGCCGGGAGCAGTACTTC	CASSGGTGGREQYF
TRBV19	.	TRBJ2-3	.	TGTGCCAGTAGTATAATGGCGGGGAGGCCCGATACGCAGTATTTT	CASSIMAGRPDTQYF